This TCR beta chain was captured by sequencing in a study of blood T cell repertoires in COVID-19. At the level of the study: T cells, B-cell-depleted T cells, or PBMCs provided the cDNA or gDNA that served as material.

Repertoires were generated with immunoSEQ multiplex PCR, while TCRdb's copy carries only in-frame clones and drops some. The table has almost 350,000 clones, roughly nine tenths seen once. Per germline, CDR1 MDHEN and CDR2 SYDVKM. CDR3 length equals 15 residues. The V gene lost 2 bases and the J gene lost 6 bases, with 14 bases spanning the gap. The chain carries TRBV28 and TRBJ2-1, with D possibly being TRBD1 (5 bases). This clonotype was obtained from a woman aged 60 to 75 with COVID-19, enrolled during active disease. The material sequenced was peripheral blood. The DNA for the CDR3 is TGTGCCAGCAGTTTAGGTCGACAGTTCCGCAATGAGCAGTTCTTC. This translates into CASSLGRQFRNEQFF.